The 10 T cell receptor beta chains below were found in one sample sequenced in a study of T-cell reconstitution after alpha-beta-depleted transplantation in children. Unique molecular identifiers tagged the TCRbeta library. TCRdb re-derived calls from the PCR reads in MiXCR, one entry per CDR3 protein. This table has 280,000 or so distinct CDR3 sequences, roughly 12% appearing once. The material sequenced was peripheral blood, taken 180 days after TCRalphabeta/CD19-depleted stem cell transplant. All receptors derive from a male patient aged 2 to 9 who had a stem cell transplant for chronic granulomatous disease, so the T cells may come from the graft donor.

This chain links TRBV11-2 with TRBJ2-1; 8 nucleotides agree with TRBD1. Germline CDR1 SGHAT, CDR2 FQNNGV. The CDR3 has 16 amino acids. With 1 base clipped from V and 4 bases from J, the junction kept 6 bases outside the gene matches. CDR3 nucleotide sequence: TGTGCCAGCAGCTTAGGAGGGACAGGATTATACAATGAGCAGTTCTTC. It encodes CASSLGGTGLYNEQFF.

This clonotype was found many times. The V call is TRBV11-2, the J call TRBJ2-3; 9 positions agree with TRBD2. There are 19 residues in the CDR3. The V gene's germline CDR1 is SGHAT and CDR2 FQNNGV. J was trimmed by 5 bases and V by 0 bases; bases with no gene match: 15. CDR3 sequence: CASSLDQRGATNLRDTQYF. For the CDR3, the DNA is TGTGCCAGCAGCTTAGACCAGCGGGGGGCCACGAATTTGAGAGATACGCAGTATTTT.

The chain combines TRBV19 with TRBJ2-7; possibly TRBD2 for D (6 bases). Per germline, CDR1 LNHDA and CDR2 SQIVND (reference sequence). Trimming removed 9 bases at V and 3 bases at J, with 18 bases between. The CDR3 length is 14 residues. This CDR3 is CASVAPGRGYEQYF. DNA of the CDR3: TGTGCCAGCGTTGCGCCCGGGAGAGGCTACGAGCAGTACTTC.

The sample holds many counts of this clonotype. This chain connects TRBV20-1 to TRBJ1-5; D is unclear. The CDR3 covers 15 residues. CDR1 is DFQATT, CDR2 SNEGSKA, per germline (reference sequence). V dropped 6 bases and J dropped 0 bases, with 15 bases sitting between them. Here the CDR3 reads CSAPTFRDSNQPQHF. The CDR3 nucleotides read TGCAGTGCGCCCACGTTCCGGGATAGCAATCAGCCCCAGCATTTT.

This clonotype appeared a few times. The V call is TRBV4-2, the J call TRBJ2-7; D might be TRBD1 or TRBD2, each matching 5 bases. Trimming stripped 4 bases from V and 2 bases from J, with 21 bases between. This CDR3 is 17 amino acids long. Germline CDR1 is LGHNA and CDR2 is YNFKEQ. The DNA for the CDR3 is TGTGCCAGCAGCCGAACAGCCGGGACCGAGGGAGCCTACGAGCAGTACTTC. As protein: CASSRTAGTEGAYEQYF.

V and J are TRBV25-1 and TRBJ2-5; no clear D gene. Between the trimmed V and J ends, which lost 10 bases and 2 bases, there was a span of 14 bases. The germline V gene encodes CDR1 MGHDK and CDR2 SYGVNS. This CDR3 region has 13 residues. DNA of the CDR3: TGTGCCATGGGCCCTGGGCTGCAAGAGACCCAGTACTTC. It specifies CAMGPGLQETQYF.

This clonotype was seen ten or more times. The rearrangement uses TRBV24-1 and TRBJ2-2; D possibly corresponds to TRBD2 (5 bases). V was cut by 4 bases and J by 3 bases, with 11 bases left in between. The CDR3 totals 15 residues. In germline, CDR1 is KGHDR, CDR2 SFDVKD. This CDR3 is CATSETWRHTGELFF. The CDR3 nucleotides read TGTGCCACCAGTGAAACCTGGAGGCACACCGGGGAGCTGTTTTTT.

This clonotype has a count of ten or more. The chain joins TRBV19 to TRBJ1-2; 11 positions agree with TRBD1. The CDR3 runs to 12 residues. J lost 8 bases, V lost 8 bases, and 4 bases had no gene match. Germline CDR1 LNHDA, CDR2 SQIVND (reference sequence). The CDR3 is CASRTGGRGYTF. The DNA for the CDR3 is TGTGCCAGTCGGACAGGGGGCAGGGGCTACACCTTC.

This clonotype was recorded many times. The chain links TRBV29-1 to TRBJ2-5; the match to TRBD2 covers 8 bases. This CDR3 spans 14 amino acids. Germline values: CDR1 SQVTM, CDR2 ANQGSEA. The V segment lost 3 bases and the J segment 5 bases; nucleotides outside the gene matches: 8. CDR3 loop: CSVDSSGLGETQYF. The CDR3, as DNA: TGCAGCGTTGATTCTAGCGGGCTCGGGGAGACCCAGTACTTC.

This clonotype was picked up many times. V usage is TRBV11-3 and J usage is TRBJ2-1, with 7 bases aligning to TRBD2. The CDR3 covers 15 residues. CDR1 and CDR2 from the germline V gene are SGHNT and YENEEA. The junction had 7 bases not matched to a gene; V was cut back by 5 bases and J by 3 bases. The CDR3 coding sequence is TGTGCCAGCAGCGATATAGCGGGTGGCTACAATGAGCAGTTCTTC. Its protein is CASSDIAGGYNEQFF.